This TCR beta chain stems from a study of blood T cell repertoires in COVID-19. Turning to the study itself: Specimens from acute and convalescent COVID-19 originated in the United States, Italy and Spain. Sources were T cells, B-cell-depleted T cells, or PBMCs; the material itself was cDNA or gDNA.

CDR3 length equals 13 residues. Germline V gene data show CDR1 as LNHNV and CDR2 as YYDKDF (reference sequence). In the original workflow: Amplification with reference gene primers provided the estimates of nucleated cell counts. Method: immunoSEQ multiplex PCR; TCRdb's copy keeps in-frame clones and lacks some. V and J calls plus clone size are reproduced from that table; the DNA served to infer D and trimming. The data show 390,000 or so clones, roughly 88% seen once. With respect to this clone: One end of the junction is discordant with germline, which a read error may explain.

The chain links TRBV15 to TRBJ1-6; D is unresolved. Specimen: peripheral blood. The TCR comes from a woman in her 30s with active or convalescent COVID-19. CDR3 coding DNA: TGTGCCACCAGCAGAGATCGTCCCCGGGAACTGATTTTT. This encodes CATSRDRPRELIF.